What follows describes a single T cell receptor beta chain. Its antigen is not yet known. Base qualities are missing; no much larger clone stands one base away. Receptor amplification or capture employed the immunoSEQ multiplex PCR assay. TCRdb carries this immuneACCESS record with in-frame sequences only. Its versions omit some clonotypes, under half of them owing to an unresolved V gene in the studies checked, with the rest unexplained. The sample contains approximately 100,000 clones, roughly 93% of them found a single time. 0.9% of the sample rests with the top ten. V lost 8 bases and J lost 2 bases; the stretch between them is 10 bases long. Its CDR3 holds 12 amino acids, cysteine through phenylalanine. Here the CDR3 DNA is all that survives: 36 bases in frame from base 1. According to the germline V gene, CDR1 reads SGHAT and CDR2 reads FQNNGV. The data were taken from a study of T cell changes during pregnancy in multiple sclerosis (dated by TCRdb to between 2018 and 2021). Background for the entire study: The study examined how the T cell repertoire changed over the course of pregnancy in women with multiple sclerosis.

The V gene is TRBV11-2 and the J gene is TRBJ2-7; a tentative D call is TRBD2 (6 bases match). The specimen was peripheral blood, collected before pregnancy. The clonotype comes from a female donor with multiple sclerosis, enrolled in a pregnancy study. The encoded CDR3 is CASGGTAYEQYF. The nucleotide sequence reads as follows: TGTGCCAGCGGGGGGACCGCCTACGAGCAGTACTTC. The variable domain in full, with residues beyond the CDR3 obtained from the reference TRBV11-2 and TRBJ2-7 genes, is EAGVAQSPRYKIIEKRQSVAFWCNPISGHATLYWYQQILGQGPKLLIQFQNNGVVDDSQLPKDRFSAERLKGVDSTLKIQPAKLEDSAVYLCASGGTAYEQYFGPGTRLTVT.